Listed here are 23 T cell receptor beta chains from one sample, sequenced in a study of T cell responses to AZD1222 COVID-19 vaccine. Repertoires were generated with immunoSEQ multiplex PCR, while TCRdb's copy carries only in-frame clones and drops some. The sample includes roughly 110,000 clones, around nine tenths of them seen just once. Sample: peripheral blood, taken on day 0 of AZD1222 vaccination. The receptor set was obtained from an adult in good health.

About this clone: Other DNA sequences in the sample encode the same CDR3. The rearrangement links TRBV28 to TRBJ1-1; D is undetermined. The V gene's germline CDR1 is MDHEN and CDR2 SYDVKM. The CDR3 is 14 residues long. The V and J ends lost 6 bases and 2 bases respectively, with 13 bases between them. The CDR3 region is CASSPGRFNTEAFF. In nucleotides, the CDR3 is TGTGCCAGCAGCCCAGGACGGTTCAACACTGAAGCTTTCTTT.

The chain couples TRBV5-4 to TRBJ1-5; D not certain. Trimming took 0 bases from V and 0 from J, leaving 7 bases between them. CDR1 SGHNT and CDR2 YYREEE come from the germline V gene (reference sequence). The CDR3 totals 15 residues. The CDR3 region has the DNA TGTGCCAGCAGCTTGGGGGGAAATAGCAATCAGCCCCAGCATTTT. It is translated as CASSLGGNSNQPQHF.

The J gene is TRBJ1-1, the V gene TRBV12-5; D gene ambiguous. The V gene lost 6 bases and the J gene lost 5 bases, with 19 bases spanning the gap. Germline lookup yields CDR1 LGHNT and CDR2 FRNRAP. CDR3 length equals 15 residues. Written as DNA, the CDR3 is TGTGCTAGTGGCCTTCTCGGACGGGGTTGGACTGAAGCTTTCTTT. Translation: CASGLLGRGWTEAFF.

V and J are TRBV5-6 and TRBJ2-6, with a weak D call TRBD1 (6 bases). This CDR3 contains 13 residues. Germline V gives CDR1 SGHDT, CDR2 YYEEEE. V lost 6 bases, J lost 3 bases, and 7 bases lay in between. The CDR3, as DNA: TGTGCCAGCAACAGGGATGGGGCCAACGTCCTGACTTTC. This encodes CASNRDGANVLTF. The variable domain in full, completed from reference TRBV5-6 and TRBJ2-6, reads DAGVTQSPTHLIKTRGQQVTLRCSPKSGHDTVSWYQQALGQGPQFIFQYYEEEERQRGNFPDRFSGHQFPNYSSELNVNALLLGDSALYLCASNRDGANVLTFGAGSRLTVL.

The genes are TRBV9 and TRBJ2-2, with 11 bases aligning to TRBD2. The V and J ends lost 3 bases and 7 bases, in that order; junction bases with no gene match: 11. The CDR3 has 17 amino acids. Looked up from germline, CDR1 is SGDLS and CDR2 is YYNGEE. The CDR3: CASSATTSGRYNGELFF. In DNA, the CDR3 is TGTGCCAGCAGCGCCACAACTAGCGGGAGATACAACGGGGAGCTGTTTTTT.

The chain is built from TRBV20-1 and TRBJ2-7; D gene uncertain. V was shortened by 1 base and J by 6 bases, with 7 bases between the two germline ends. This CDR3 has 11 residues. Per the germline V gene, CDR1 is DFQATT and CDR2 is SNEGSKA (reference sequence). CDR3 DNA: TGCAGTGCTAGAGGTGTGGCCGAGCAGTACTTC. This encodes CSARGVAEQYF.

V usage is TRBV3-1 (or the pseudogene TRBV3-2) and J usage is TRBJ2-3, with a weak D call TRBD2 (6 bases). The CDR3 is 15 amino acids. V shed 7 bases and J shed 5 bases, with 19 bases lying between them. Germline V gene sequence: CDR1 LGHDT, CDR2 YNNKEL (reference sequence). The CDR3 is CASKPPGSGIDTQYF. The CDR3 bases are TGTGCCAGCAAACCCCCCGGGAGTGGTATAGATACGCAGTATTTT.

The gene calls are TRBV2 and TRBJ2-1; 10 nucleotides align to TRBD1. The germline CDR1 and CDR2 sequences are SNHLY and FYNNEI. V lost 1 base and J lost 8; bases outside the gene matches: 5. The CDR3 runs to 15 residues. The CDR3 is CASSEESGQGYEQFF. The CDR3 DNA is TGTGCCAGCAGTGAAGAATCGGGACAGGGGTATGAGCAGTTCTTC.

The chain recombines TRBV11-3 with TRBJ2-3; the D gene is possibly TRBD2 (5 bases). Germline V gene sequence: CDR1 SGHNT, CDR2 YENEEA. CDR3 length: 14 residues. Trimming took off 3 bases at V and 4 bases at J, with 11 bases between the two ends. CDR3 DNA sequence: TGTGCCAGCAGCTTGCTTAACGGGGCAGATACGCAGTATTTT. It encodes CASSLLNGADTQYF.

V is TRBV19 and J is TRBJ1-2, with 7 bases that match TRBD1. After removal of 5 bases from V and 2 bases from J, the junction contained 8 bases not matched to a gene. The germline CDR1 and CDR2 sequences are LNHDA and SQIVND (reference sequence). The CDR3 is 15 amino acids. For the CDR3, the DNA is TGTGCCAGTAGTCCAATGGGAGGGGGCAACTATGGCTACACCTTC. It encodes CASSPMGGGNYGYTF. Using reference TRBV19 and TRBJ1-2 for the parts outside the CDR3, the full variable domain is DGGITQSPKYLFRKEGQNVTLSCEQNLNHDAMYWYRQDPGQGLRLIYYSQIVNDFQKGDIAEGYSVSREKKESFPLTVTSAQKNPTAFYLCASSPMGGGNYGYTFGSGTRLTVV.

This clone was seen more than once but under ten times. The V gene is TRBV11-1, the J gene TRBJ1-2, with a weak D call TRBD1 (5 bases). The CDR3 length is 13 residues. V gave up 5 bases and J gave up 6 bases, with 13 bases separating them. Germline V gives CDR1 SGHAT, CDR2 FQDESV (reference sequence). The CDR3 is CASSRDPGDGYTF. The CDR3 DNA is TGTGCCAGCAGCCGGGACCCTGGGGATGGCTACACCTTC.

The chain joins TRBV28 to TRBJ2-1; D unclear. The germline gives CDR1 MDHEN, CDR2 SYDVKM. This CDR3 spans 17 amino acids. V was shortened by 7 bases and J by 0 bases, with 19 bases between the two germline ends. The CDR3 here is CASTSSGLPSSYNEQFF. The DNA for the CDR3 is TGTGCCAGCACCTCTTCCGGGCTCCCGAGCTCCTACAATGAGCAGTTCTTC.

Here the CDR3 DNA reads TGTGCCTGGGCCCCAGGGTCAGCCTATAATTCACCCCTCCACTTT. Translating it yields CAWAPGSAYNSPLHF. The chain is built from TRBV30 and TRBJ1-6, with TRBD1 as a possible D gene (5 bases). V was cut by 5 bases and J by 2 bases, with 13 bases left in between. This CDR3 comprises 15 residues. CDR1 is GTSNPN, CDR2 SVGIG, per germline (reference sequence). The full variable domain, its missing parts supplied by reference TRBV30 and TRBJ1-6, is SQTIHQWPATLVQPVGSPLSLECTVEGTSNPNLYWYRQAAGRGLQLLFYSVGIGQISSEVPQNLSASRPQDRQFILSSKKLLLSDSGFYLCAWAPGSAYNSPLHFGNGTRLTVT.

The CDR3 is CASSLVLNTEAFF. The CDR3 bases are TGCGCCAGCAGCTTGGTGCTGAACACTGAAGCTTTCTTT. The chain uses TRBV5-1 and TRBJ1-1; no clear D gene. The ends were cut back, 0 bases at V and 0 bases at J, with 3 bases in the middle. Germline V gene data show CDR1 as SGHRS and CDR2 as YFSETQ. The CDR3 runs 13 residues.

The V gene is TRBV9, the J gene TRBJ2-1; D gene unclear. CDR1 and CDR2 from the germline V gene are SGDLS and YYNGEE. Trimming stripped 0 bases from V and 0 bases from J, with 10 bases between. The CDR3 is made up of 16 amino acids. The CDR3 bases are TGTGCCAGCAGCGTAGATTCACGGAGCTCCTACAATGAGCAGTTCTTC. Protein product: CASSVDSRSSYNEQFF. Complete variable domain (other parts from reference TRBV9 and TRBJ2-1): DSGVTQTPKHLITATGQRVTLRCSPRSGDLSVYWYQQSLDQGLQFLIQYYNGEERAKGNILERFSAQQFPDLHSELNLSSLELGDSALYFCASSVDSRSSYNEQFFGPGTRLTVL.

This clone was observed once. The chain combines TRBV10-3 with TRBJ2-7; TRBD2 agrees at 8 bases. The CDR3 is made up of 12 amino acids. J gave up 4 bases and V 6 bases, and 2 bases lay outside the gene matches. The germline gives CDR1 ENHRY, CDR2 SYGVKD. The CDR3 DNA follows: TGTGCCATCAGAGCGGGAGTATACGAGCAGTACTTC. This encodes CAIRAGVYEQYF.

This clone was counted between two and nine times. In DNA, the CDR3 is TGTGCCAGCAGTAATCACCGGGACAGGGTGGGGCCGTGGGGCAATCAGCCCCAGCATTTT. Its translation: CASSNHRDRVGPWGNQPQHF. This chain uses TRBV2 with TRBJ1-5, with 9 bases fitting TRBD1. The CDR3 has 20 amino acids. The junction had 19 bases not matched to a gene; V was cut back by 5 bases and J by 2 bases. From germline, CDR1 is SNHLY and CDR2 FYNNEI.

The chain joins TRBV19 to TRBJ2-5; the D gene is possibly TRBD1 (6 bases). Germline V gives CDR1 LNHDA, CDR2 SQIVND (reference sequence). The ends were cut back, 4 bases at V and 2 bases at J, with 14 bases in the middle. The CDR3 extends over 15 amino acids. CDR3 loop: CASSTTRTAQETQYF. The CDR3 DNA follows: TGTGCCAGTAGTACCACCCGGACAGCACAAGAGACCCAGTACTTC.

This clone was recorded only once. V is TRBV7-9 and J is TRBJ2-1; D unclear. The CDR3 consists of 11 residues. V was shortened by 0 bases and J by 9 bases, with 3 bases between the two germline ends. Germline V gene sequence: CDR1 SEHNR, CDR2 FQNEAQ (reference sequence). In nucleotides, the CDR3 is TGTGCCAGCAGCTTAGCTCGTGAGCAGTTCTTC. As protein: CASSLAREQFF.

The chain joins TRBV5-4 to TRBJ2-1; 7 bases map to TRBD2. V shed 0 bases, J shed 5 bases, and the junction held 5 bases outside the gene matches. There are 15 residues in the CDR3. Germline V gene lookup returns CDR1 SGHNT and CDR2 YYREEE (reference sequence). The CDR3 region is CASSLAGGLNNEQFF. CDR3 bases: TGTGCCAGCAGCTTGGCGGGGGGACTAAACAATGAGCAGTTCTTC.

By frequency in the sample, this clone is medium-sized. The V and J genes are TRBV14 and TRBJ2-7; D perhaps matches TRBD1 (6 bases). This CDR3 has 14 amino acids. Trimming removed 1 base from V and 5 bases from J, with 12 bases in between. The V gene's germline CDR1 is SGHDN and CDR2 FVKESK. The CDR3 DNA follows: TGTGCCAGCAGCCAAGGTTTGTCAGGGGACGAGCAGTACTTC. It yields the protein CASSQGLSGDEQYF. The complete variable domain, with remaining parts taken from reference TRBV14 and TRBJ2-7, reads EAGVTQFPSHSVIEKGQTVTLRCDPISGHDNLYWYRRVMGKEIKFLLHFVKESKQDESGMPNNRFLAERTGGTYSTLKVQPAELEDSGVYFCASSQGLSGDEQYFGPGTRLTVT.

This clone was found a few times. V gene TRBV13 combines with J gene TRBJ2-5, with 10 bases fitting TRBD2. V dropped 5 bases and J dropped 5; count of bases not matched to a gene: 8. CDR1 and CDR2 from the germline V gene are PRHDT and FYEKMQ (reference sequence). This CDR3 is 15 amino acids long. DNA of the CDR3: TGTGCCAGCAGCCAACTAGCGGGACGTGGGGAGACCCAGTACTTC. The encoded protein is CASSQLAGRGETQYF.

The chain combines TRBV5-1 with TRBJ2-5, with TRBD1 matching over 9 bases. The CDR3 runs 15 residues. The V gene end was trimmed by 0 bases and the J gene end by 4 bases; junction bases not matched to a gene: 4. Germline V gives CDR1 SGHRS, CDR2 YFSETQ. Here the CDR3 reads CASSLEGTGSETQYF. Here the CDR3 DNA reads TGCGCCAGCAGCTTGGAAGGGACAGGGTCAGAGACCCAGTACTTC.